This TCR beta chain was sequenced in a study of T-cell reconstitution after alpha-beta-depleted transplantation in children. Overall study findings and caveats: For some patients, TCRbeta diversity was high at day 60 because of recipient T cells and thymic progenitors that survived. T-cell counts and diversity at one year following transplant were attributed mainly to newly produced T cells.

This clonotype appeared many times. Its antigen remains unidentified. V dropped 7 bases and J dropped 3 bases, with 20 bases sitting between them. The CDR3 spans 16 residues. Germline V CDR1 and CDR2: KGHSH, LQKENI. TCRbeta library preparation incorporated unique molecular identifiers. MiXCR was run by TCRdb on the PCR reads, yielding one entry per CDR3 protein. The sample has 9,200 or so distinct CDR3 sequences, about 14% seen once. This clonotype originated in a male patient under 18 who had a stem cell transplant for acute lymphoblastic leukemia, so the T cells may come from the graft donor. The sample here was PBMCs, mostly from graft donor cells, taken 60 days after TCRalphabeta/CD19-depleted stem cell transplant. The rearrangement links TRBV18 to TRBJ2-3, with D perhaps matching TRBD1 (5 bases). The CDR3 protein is CASFPGLGRWTDTQYF. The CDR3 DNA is TGTGCCAGCTTTCCGGGCCTGGGGCGTTGGACAGATACGCAGTATTTT.